One sample yielded the 21 T cell receptor beta chains listed below, sequenced in a study of regulatory T cells in long-lasting Graves disease. Libraries of TCR beta came from iRepertoire HTBI primers plus Arm-PCR of CDR3 regions. TCRdb recomputed calls from the multiplex PCR reads with MiXCR, one row per CDR3 protein. The data hold a few hundred thousand distinct CDR3 sequences, with about 22% observed a single time. The time point denotes: persistent/refractory GD, antithyroid drugs over 5 years with positive TRAb. PBMC-derived RNA was used for the TCR library. The sample was peripheral blood mononuclear cells (PBMCs), taken when the disease was refractory, from a patient treated with antithyroid drugs. The receptor source for this set is a female donor with Graves disease.

This sequence joins TRBV6-2 or TRBV6-3 and TRBJ1-1; D is perhaps TRBD1 (5 bases). V was shortened by 5 bases and J by 0 bases, with 22 bases between the two germline ends. CDR3 length: 18 residues. Germline loops: CDR1 MNHEY, CDR2 SVGEGT. The CDR3 region has the DNA TGTGCCAGCAGTAAGGGGCGACAGCCACTTCCACTGAACACTGAAGCTTTCTTT. It codes for CASSKGRQPLPLNTEAFF.

The V and J genes are TRBV3-1 and TRBJ1-5; D might be TRBD1 (5 bases). Trimming took 0 bases from V and 11 from J, leaving 11 bases between them. CDR3 size: 13 residues. From germline, CDR1 is LGHDT and CDR2 YNNKEL (reference sequence). The CDR3 sequence: CASSQDDGGAQHF. For the CDR3, the DNA is TGTGCCAGCAGCCAAGACGACGGGGGGGCCCAGCATTTT.

This chain uses TRBV7-9 with TRBJ2-6, with 8 nucleotides matching TRBD1. The length of the CDR3 is 18 residues. V lost 6 bases, J lost 0 bases, and 10 bases stayed unmatched. CDR1 SEHNR and CDR2 FQNEAQ come from the germline V gene (reference sequence). CDR3 in amino acids: CASRTGARASSGANVLTF. The CDR3 DNA reads TGTGCCAGCAGGACAGGGGCGCGGGCCAGCTCTGGGGCCAACGTCCTGACTTTC.

For the CDR3, the DNA is TGCGCCAGCAGCCGAACAATCGGACTAGCGGGAGATGCGGAGACCCAGTACTTC. This sequence encodes CASSRTIGLAGDAETQYF. J is TRBJ2-5 and V is TRBV4-1; 13 bases line up with TRBD2. The V segment lost 4 bases and the J segment 5 bases; nucleotides outside the gene matches: 13. The CDR3 sequence is 18 residues long. CDR1 and CDR2 (germline): MGHRA, YSYEKL.

The sample holds a few counts of this clonotype. This could be a read error, since a much larger clone is one nucleotide away. V is TRBV6-1 and J is TRBJ1-4; D call uncertain. Deletions cut 8 bases from V and 5 bases from J, with 18 bases between. The CDR3 length is 15 residues. Germline lookup yields CDR1 MNHNS and CDR2 SASEGT. The CDR3 nucleotides read TGTGCCAGCGGGTTTCATGCTCCCCTGAATGAAAAACTGTTTTTT. Translating it yields CASGFHAPLNEKLFF.

The chain uses TRBV6-5 and TRBJ2-7, with a weak D call TRBD2 (6 bases). CDR1 MNHEY and CDR2 SVGAGI come from the germline V gene. V was clipped by 3 bases and J by 3 bases, with 15 bases between them. The CDR3 extends over 15 amino acids. The CDR3 loop reads CASSYTGTGFYEQYF. CDR3 nucleotide sequence: TGTGCCAGCAGTTATACCGGGACTGGCTTCTACGAGCAGTACTTC.

This chain joins TRBV7-9 and TRBJ2-5, with TRBD2 matching 7 bases. J gave up 8 bases and V 2 bases, and 5 bases lay outside the gene matches. This CDR3 has 13 residues. CDR1 is SEHNR and CDR2 is FQNEAQ in the germline V gene (reference sequence). The CDR3 DNA follows: TGTGCCAGCAGCTTACTAGCGGAGTTAACCCAGTACTTC. Encoded protein: CASSLLAELTQYF. The whole variable domain, remainder taken from reference TRBV7-9 and TRBJ2-5, is DTGVSQNPRHKITKRGQNVTFRCDPISEHNRLYWYRQTLGQGPEFLTYFQNEAQLEKSRLLSDRFSAERPKGSFSTLEIQRTEQGDSAMYLCASSLLAELTQYFGPGTRLLVL.

CDR3 DNA: TGTGCCAGCAGCTTAGCAGGGCAGGATAACTATGGCTACACCTTC. This sequence encodes CASSLAGQDNYGYTF. The rearrangement uses TRBV7-2 and TRBJ1-2; no clear D. Germline CDR1 SGHTA, CDR2 FQGNSA. Trimming removed 0 bases from V and 1 base from J, with 9 bases in between. CDR3 length: 15 amino acids.

This clonotype was seen repeatedly, ten times or more. The V call is TRBV20-1, the J call TRBJ1-1; TRBD1 matches 10 bases. This CDR3 is built from 14 residues. Germline V gives CDR1 DFQATT, CDR2 SNEGSKA (reference sequence). Trimming at V came to 6 bases and at J to 0 bases, leaving 4 bases not matched to a gene. In DNA, the CDR3 is TGCAGTGCACGACAGGGGGCGTTGAACACTGAAGCTTTCTTT. Encoded protein: CSARQGALNTEAFF.

This clonotype was seen many times. This sequence joins TRBV2 and TRBJ1-1; weak D call: TRBD1 (5 bases). Germline CDR1 and CDR2: SNHLY and FYNNEI. The CDR3 is 17 amino acids. V lost 9 bases and J 3 bases, leaving 26 bases between the germline ends. The CDR3 loop is CARMGPDRVMGDTEAFF. The CDR3 DNA follows: TGTGCCAGGATGGGCCCGGATCGAGTGATGGGGGACACTGAAGCTTTCTTT.

This clonotype has only one observation. The chain recombines TRBV19 with TRBJ2-4; D is ambiguous. V lost 1 base and J lost 1, with 8 bases in between. From germline, CDR1 is LNHDA and CDR2 SQIVND (reference sequence). The CDR3 is 15 residues long. The CDR3 spells CASSIVPSAKNIQYF. CDR3 in DNA: TGTGCCAGTAGTATAGTACCGTCGGCCAAAAACATTCAGTACTTC.

This clonotype was counted many times. The V and J genes are TRBV6-2 or TRBV6-3 and TRBJ2-7, with D possibly matching TRBD2 (5 bases). The CDR3 runs 13 residues. The V and J ends lost 2 bases and 3 bases respectively, with 8 bases between them. Per the germline V gene, CDR1 is MNHEY and CDR2 is SVGEGT. This CDR3 is CASSYEDFYEQYF. CDR3 DNA: TGTGCCAGCAGTTACGAGGACTTCTACGAGCAGTACTTC.

For this clonotype: It may be a read error: a sequence one base away is much more abundant. In DNA form, the CDR3 reads TGTGCCATCAGAGACACCACAGGGTACACTGAAGCTTTCTTT. Translated: CAIRDTTGYTEAFF. The gene calls are TRBV10-3 and TRBJ1-1, with D maybe TRBD1 (6 bases). The CDR3 runs 14 residues. Germline V gene sequence: CDR1 ENHRY, CDR2 SYGVKD. V lost 6 bases to trimming and J lost 3 bases, with 14 bases between them.

In this sample, this clonotype turned up a few times. The chain has TRBV9 and TRBJ2-7; 8 nucleotides align to TRBD2. The CDR3 covers 16 residues. Per the germline V gene, CDR1 is SGDLS and CDR2 is YYNGEE. The V segment lost 0 bases and the J segment 0 bases; nucleotides outside the gene matches: 5. CDR3 sequence reads: CASSVDSGGPSYEQYF. The CDR3, as DNA: TGTGCCAGCAGCGTAGACAGCGGGGGCCCCTCCTACGAGCAGTACTTC. The full variable domain, in which reference TRBV9 and TRBJ2-7 provide the parts outside the CDR3, is DSGVTQTPKHLITATGQRVTLRCSPRSGDLSVYWYQQSLDQGLQFLIQYYNGEERAKGNILERFSAQQFPDLHSELNLSSLELGDSALYFCASSVDSGGPSYEQYFGPGTRLTVT.

The table lists this clonotype with many counts. This chain uses TRBV19 with TRBJ1-1; D remains unclear. Germline V CDR1 and CDR2: LNHDA, SQIVND (reference sequence). CDR3 size: 12 residues. With 3 bases removed from V and 5 bases from J, the gap between germline ends came to 7 bases. This CDR3 reads CASSIAGTEAFF. The CDR3, as DNA: TGTGCCAGTAGTATTGCGGGGACTGAAGCTTTCTTT.

This clonotype has just a few counts. The rearrangement joins TRBV5-1 to TRBJ2-2; D gene unclear. The germline gives CDR1 SGHRS, CDR2 YFSETQ. This CDR3 is built from 17 residues. V was clipped by 0 bases and J by 0 bases, with 12 bases between them. The CDR3 region is CASSLALGETNTGELFF. The CDR3 DNA is TGCGCCAGCAGCTTGGCCCTTGGAGAAACGAACACCGGGGAGCTGTTTTTT.

The chain combines TRBV28 with TRBJ1-5; D might be TRBD1 (5 bases). Germline values: CDR1 MDHEN, CDR2 SYDVKM. The CDR3 covers 14 residues. The V end lost 5 bases, the J end lost 4 bases, and 12 bases lay between the germline ends. The CDR3 coding sequence is TGTGCCAGCAGTCTGTGGGGGAGGAATCAGCCCCAGCATTTT. Translating it yields CASSLWGRNQPQHF.

This chain connects TRBV2 to TRBJ2-2; 8 bases agree with TRBD1. In germline, CDR1 is SNHLY, CDR2 FYNNEI. With V trimmed by 7 bases and J by 4 bases, 14 bases remained unmatched. The CDR3 covers 17 residues. In DNA form, the CDR3 reads TGTGCCAGCATCCGGGACAGGAACTCCGGAGGCACCGGGGAGCTGTTTTTT. It codes for CASIRDRNSGGTGELFF.

The chain's CDR3 is CASSSTLAGGHNEQFF. The CDR3 nucleotides are TGTGCCAGCAGCTCCACCCTAGCGGGAGGGCATAATGAGCAGTTCTTC. V gene TRBV7-3 combines with J gene TRBJ2-1; 12 bases are shared with TRBD2. CDR1 and CDR2 from the germline V gene are SGHTA and FQGTGA. The V gene end was trimmed by 4 bases and the J gene end by 7 bases; junction bases not matched to a gene: 8. CDR3 size: 16 residues.

The V and J genes are TRBV20-1 and TRBJ2-5, with 9 bases matching TRBD2. The DNA end is more similar to TRBJ2-7, so the J call may be wrong. Germline CDR1 is DFQATT and CDR2 is SNEGSKA (reference sequence). The CDR3 totals 13 residues. The CDR3 loop is CSARVAGVGEQYF. The CDR3 DNA sequence: TGCAGTGCTAGGGTAGCGGGAGTGGGCGAGCAGTACTTC.

The chain recombines TRBV11-2 with TRBJ2-3, with 8 bases identical to TRBD1. The CDR3 has 15 amino acids. V lost 4 bases, J lost 4 bases, and 7 bases stayed unmatched. CDR1 and CDR2 from the germline V gene are SGHAT and FQNNGV. The chain's CDR3 is CASSSDRGKADTQYF. The CDR3 nucleotides read TGTGCCAGCAGCTCCGACAGGGGAAAAGCAGATACGCAGTATTTT.